This T cell receptor beta chain is from a study of T cells in Graves' hyperthyroidism and ophthalmopathy. Ten or more counts support this clonotype. These patients, aged 18 to 65, had recently diagnosed hyperthyroidism lasting under 2 months. The blood was taken when hyperthyroidism was first diagnosed, before any ophthalmopathy symptoms showed up. Regions amplified from RNA transcripts were the TCR beta CDR3 regions. A set of HTBI primers served as the primers for a first-round RT-PCR of the TCR CDR3. TCRdb reanalysed the multiplex PCR reads using MiXCR and keeps one entry per CDR3 protein. The data show roughly 260,000 distinct CDR3 sequences, 13% to 15% seen once. Germline CDR1 and CDR2: SNHLY and FYNNEI. V lost 10 bases and J 4 bases, leaving 11 bases between the germline ends. This CDR3 has 12 amino acids.

The receptor's source is a woman between 40 and 55 years old with Graves' hyperthyroidism that later progressed to Graves' ophthalmopathy. The chain is built from TRBV2 and TRBJ1-5; D is unclear. Sequencing was carried out using blood. The CDR3 region is CATSRANQPQHF. In nucleotides, the CDR3 is TGTGCCACCTCACGAGCAAATCAGCCCCAGCATTTT.